This section outlines one T cell receptor (beta chain) sequence together with its context. The antigen remains unidentified. The germline CDR1 and CDR2 sequences are MNHEY and SMNVEV (reference sequence). The CDR3 totals 15 residues. Trimming stripped 2 bases from V and 5 bases from J, with 10 bases between. Sequenced by immunoSEQ multiplex PCR; TCRdb stores in-frame clones only, minus some. The sample contains about 30,000 clones, 75% to 90% of which appear only once. The data were obtained in a study of somatic mutations in cytotoxic T cells in rheumatoid arthritis. Study-wide background: Flow sorting yielded some V beta antibody-stained T-cell populations at nearly 100% purity, among them V beta1+ cells sequenced for TCRB.

Study findings and constraints: The slight TRBV07 underrepresentation in rheumatoid arthritis patients was not adjusted for multiple comparisons. Of the expanded CD8+ clones, the antigen targets were not known. Of about 62 patients, roughly 8 had a largest CD8+ clone that exceeded 20% of CD8+ cells.

The TCR was taken from an adult with rheumatoid arthritis. The chain joins TRBV27 to TRBJ1-6; D unclear. The specimen was CD8+ T cells sorted from blood. This CDR3 is CASSLGVANNSPLHF. The CDR3 region has the DNA TGTGCCAGCAGTTTAGGGGTGGCGAATAATTCACCCCTCCACTTT.